This TCR beta chain derives from a study of shared clonotypes between healthy human individuals. Study details: Donor composition was a couple of women and three men, aged 18 to 49.

Naive-designated CD8 cells lacked CD45RO, were positively enriched for CCR7, and omitted terminally differentiated effector memory CD45RA+ cells. The data were produced by immunoSEQ multiplex PCR, yet TCRdb's version contains in-frame clones alone and is incomplete. This table holds some 800,000 clones, 90% to 95% found once. Germline lookup yields CDR1 SGHVS and CDR2 FQNEAQ. The CDR3 has 15 residues. V gave up 5 bases and J gave up 5 bases, with 15 bases separating them. V usage is TRBV7-8 and J usage is TRBJ2-2, with D maybe TRBD2 (6 bases). The sequenced sample consisted of naive CD8+ T cells sorted from blood. The clonotype originates from a man aged 25 to 45 in good health. CDR3 region: CASSPRGRTTGELFF. CDR3 DNA: TGTGCCAGCAGCCCTCGGGGGAGAACAACCGGGGAGCTGTTTTTT.